This T cell receptor beta chain was observed in a study of cytomegalovirus exposure and HLA in healthy donors. About the research overall: Earlier, some 170 million T cells were analyzed, and over 95 million unique TCR beta sequences were found among them. Broader study findings: Segments of the TCR beta V type were, in most cases, productive about 87% or about 30% of the time in an earlier analysis. TCR beta chain V- and J-gene trimming was linked, in a later analysis, to a missense variant in DCLRE1C.

V shed 4 bases, J shed 6 bases, and the junction held 6 bases outside the gene matches. The length of the CDR3 is 13 residues. Germline values: CDR1 SGHRS, CDR2 YFSETQ. Primers included in the PCR were 60 Vbeta and 13 Jbeta primers. The method was immunoSEQ multiplex PCR; TCRdb's version includes in-frame clones alone and lacks a portion of them. The sample consists of some 120,000 clones, about four fifths of them appearing once. This clone was seen a handful of times. The antigen remains unidentified. Sequenced: PBMCs. The sequence came from a woman aged 40 to 50 in good health and CMV-seropositive. The chain carries TRBV5-1 and TRBJ2-7, with 8 bases matching TRBD1. The CDR3 nucleotides are TGCGCCAGCAGCCCAATACAGGGGGGCGAGCAGTACTTC. Residues: CASSPIQGGEQYF. Supplemented by reference TRBV5-1 and TRBJ2-7, the full variable domain reads KAGVTQTPRYLIKTRGQQVTLSCSPISGHRSVSWYQQTPGQGLQFLFEYFSETQRNKGNFPGRFSGRQFSNSRSEMNVSTLELGDSALYLCASSPIQGGEQYFGPGTRLTVT.